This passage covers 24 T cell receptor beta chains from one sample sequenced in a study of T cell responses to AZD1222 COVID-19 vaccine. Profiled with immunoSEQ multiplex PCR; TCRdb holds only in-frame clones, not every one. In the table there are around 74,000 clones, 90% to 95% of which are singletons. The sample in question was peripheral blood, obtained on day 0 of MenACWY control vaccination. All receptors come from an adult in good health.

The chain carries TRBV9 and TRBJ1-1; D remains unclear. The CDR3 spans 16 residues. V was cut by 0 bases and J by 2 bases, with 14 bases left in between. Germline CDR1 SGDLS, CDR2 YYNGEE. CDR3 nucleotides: TGTGCCAGCAGCGTAGGGTCTGCCAGAACCAACACTGAAGCTTTCTTT. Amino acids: CASSVGSARTNTEAFF.

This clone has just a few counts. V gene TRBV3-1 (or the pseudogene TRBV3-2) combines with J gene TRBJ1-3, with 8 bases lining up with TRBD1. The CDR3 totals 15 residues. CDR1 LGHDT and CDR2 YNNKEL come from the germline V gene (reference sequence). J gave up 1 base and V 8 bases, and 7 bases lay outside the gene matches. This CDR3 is CASRLRTGSGNTIYF. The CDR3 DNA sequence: TGTGCCAGCCGCCTTCGGACAGGGTCTGGAAACACCATATATTTT.

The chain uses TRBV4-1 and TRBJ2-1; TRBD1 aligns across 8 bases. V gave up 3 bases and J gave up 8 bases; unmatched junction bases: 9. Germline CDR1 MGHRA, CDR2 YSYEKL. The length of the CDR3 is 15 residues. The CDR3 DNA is TGCGCCAGCAGCCACTTGGACAGGGAGATGGATGAGCAGTTCTTC. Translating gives CASSHLDREMDEQFF.

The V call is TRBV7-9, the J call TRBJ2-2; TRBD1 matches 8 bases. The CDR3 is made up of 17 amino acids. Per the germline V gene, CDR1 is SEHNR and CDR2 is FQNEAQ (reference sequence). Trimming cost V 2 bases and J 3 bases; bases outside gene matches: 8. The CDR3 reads CASSLSRTGPDTGELFF. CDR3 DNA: TGTGCCAGCAGCTTATCTCGGACAGGGCCCGACACCGGGGAGCTGTTTTTT.

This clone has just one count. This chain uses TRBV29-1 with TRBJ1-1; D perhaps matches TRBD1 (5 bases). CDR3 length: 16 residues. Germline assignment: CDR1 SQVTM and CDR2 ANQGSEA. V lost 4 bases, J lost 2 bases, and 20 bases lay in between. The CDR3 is CSVVRDGRVLNTEAFF. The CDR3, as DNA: TGCAGCGTTGTACGGGACGGCAGGGTGCTCAACACTGAAGCTTTCTTT.

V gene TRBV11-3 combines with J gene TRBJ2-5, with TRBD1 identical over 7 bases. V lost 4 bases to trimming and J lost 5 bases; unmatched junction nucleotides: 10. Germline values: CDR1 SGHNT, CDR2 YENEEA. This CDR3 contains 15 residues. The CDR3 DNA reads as TGTGCCAGCAGCTCCGAAACGACAGGGCTCGAGACCCAGTACTTC. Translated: CASSSETTGLETQYF.

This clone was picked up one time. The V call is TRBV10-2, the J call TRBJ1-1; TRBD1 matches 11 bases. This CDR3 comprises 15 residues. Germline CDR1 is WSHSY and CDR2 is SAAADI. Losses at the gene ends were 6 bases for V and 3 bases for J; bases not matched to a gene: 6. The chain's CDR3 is CASRDRGRVDTEAFF. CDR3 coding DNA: TGCGCCAGCAGGGACAGGGGGCGCGTGGACACTGAAGCTTTCTTT.

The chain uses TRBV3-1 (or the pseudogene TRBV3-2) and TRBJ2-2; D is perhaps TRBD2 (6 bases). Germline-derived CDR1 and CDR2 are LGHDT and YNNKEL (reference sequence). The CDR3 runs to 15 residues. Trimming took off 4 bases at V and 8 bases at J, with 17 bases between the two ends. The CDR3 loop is CASSLRGTVAGELFF. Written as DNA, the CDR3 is TGTGCCAGCAGCCTACGGGGGACCGTTGCGGGGGAGCTGTTTTTT.

CDR3 amino acids: CASSQVPDTQYF. The CDR3 DNA follows: TGTGCCAGCAGCCAGGTGCCAGATACGCAGTATTTT. The V gene is TRBV28, the J gene TRBJ2-3, with unresolved D. Looked up from germline, CDR1 is MDHEN and CDR2 is SYDVKM. This CDR3 is built from 12 residues. V was cut by 6 bases and J by 4 bases, with 8 bases left in between. The complete variable domain, with remaining parts taken from reference TRBV28 and TRBJ2-3, reads DVKVTQSSRYLVKRTGEKVFLECVQDMDHENMFWYRQDPGLGLRLIYFSYDVKMKEKGDIPEGYSVSREKKERFSLILESASTNQTSMYLCASSQVPDTQYFGPGTRLTVL.

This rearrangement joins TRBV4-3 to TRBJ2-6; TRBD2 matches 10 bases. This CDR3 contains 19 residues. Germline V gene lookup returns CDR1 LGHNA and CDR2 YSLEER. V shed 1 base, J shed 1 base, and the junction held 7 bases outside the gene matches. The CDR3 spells CASSQVGSSGGSGANVLTF. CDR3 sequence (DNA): TGCGCCAGCAGCCAAGTGGGGTCTAGCGGGGGTTCTGGGGCCAACGTCCTGACTTTC.

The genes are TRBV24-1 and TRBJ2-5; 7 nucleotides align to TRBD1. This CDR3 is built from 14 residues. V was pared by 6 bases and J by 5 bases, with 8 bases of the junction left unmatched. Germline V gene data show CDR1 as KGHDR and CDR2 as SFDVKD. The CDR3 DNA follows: TGTGCCACCAGTTCTACAGGGGCGAGTGAGACCCAGTACTTC. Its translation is CATSSTGASETQYF.

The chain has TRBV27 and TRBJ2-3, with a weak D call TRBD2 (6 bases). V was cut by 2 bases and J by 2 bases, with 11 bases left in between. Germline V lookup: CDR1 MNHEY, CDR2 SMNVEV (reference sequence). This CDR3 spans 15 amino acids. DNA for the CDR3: TGTGCCAGCAGTTTAGGTGCGGGATTCACAGATACGCAGTATTTT. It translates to CASSLGAGFTDTQYF.

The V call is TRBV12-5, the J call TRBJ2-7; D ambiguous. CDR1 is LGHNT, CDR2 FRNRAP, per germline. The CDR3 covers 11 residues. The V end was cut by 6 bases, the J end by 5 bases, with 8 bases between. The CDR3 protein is CASGRPNEQYF. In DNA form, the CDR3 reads TGTGCTAGTGGCCGACCAAACGAGCAGTACTTC.

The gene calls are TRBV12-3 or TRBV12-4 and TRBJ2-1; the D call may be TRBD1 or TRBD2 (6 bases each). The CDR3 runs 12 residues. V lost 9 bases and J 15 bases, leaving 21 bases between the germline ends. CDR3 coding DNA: TGTGCCAGTCTTGGCGGGAAGGGGGTTGGGTTCTTC. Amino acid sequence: CASLGGKGVGFF.

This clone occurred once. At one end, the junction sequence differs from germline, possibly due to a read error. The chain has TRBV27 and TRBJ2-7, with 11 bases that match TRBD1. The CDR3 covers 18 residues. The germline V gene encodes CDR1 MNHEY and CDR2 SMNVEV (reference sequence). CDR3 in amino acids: CASRPGQGAQPWSSEQYF. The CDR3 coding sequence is TGTGCCAGCAGACCCGGACAGGGGGCGCAGCCTTGGTCCTCCGAGCAGTACTTC.

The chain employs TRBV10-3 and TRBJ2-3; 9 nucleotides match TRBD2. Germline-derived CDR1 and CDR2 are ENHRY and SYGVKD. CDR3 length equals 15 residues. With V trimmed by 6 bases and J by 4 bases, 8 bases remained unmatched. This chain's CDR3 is CAISPEGGGADTQYF. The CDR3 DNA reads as TGTGCCATCAGCCCCGAGGGCGGGGGGGCAGATACGCAGTATTTT.

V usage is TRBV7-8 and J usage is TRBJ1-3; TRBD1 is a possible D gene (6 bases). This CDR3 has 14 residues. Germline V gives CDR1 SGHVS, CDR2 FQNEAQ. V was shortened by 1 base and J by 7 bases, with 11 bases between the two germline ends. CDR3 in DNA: TGTGCCAGCAGCTTAGTGGGGGGGGCCAACACCATATATTTT. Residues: CASSLVGGANTIYF. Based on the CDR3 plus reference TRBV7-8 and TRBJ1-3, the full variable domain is GAGVSQSPRYKVAKRGQDVALRCDPISGHVSLFWYQQALGQGPEFLTYFQNEAQLDKSGLPSDRFFAERPEGSVSTLKIQRTQQEDSAVYLCASSLVGGANTIYFGEGSWLTVV.

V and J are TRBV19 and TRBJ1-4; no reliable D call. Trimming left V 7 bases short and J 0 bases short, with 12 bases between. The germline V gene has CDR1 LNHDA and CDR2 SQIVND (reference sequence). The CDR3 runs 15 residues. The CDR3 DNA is TGTGCCAGTATTCCCCGCCCAACAACTAATGAAAAACTGTTTTTT. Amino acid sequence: CASIPRPTTNEKLFF.

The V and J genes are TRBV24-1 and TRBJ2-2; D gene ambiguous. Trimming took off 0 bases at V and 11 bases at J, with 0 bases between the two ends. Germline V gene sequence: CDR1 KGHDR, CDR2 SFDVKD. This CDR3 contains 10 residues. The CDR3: CATSDLELFF. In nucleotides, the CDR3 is TGTGCCACCAGTGATTTGGAGCTGTTTTTT.

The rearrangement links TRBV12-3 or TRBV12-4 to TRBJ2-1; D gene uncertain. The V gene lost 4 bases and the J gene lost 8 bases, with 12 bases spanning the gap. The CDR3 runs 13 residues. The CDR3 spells CASSSPPGDEQFF. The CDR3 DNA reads TGTGCCAGCAGTTCACCACCCGGTGATGAGCAGTTCTTC.

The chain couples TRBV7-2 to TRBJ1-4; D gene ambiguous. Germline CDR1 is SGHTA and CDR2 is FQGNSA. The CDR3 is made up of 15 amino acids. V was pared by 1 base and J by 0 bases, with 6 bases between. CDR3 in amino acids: CASSLDGATNEKLFF. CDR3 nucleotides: TGTGCCAGCAGCTTAGATGGGGCAACTAATGAAAAACTGTTTTTT.

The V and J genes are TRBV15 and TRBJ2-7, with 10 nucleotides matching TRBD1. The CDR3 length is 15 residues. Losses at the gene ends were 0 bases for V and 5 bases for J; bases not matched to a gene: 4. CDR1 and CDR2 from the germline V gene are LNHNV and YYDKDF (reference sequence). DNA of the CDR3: TGTGCCACCAGCAGAGACCAGACAGGGGGCAACGAGCAGTACTTC. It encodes CATSRDQTGGNEQYF.

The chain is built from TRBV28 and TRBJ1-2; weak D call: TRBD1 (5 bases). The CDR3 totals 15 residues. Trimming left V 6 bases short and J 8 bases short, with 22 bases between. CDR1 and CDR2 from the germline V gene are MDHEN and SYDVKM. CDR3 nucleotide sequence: TGTGCCAGCAGCCCTTTGGTCGAGGGGCGATGGGGCTACACCTTC. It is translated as CASSPLVEGRWGYTF.

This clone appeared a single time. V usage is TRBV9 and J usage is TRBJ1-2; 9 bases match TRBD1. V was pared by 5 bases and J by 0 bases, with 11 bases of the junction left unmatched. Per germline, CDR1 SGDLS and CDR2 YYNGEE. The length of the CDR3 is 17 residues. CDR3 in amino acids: CASSPLGQGQSNYGYTF. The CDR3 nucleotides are TGTGCCAGCAGTCCCCTAGGACAGGGGCAATCTAACTATGGCTACACCTTC.